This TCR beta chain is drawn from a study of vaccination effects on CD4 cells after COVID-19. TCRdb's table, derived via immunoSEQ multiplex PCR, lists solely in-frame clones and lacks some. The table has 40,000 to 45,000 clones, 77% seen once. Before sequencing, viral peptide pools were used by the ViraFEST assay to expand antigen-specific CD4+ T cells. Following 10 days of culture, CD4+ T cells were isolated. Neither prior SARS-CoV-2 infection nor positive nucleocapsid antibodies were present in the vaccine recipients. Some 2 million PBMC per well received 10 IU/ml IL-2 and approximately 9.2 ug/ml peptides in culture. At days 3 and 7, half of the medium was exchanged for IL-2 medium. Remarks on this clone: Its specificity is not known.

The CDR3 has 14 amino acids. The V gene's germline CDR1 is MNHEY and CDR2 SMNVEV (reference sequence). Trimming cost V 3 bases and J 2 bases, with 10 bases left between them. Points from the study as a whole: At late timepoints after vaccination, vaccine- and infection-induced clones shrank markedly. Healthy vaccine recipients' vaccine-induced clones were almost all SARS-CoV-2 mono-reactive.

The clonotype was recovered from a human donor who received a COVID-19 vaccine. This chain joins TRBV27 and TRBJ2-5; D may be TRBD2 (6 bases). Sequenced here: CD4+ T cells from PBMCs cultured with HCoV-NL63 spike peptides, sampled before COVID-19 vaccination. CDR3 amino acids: CASSLGRIQETQYF. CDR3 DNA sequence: TGTGCCAGCAGTTTGGGGAGGATACAAGAGACCCAGTACTTC.